The 7 T cell receptor beta chains listed next were all sequenced from one sample in a study of identical twins' blood T cells. A single record per CDR3 protein comes from TCRdb applying MiXCR to the 5' RACE reads. The sample includes about 370,000 distinct CDR3 sequences, roughly 30% of them seen just once. The sequenced sample was PBMCs. The source is a woman aged 18-55 years in good health.

A remark on this clonotype: A read error may explain this, as a much larger clone is one base away. The chain has TRBV29-1 and TRBJ2-3; D is possibly TRBD2 (5 bases). CDR3 length equals 13 residues. In germline, CDR1 is SQVTM, CDR2 ANQGSEA. Written as DNA, the CDR3 is TGCAGCGTTGATCCATCTAGCACAGATACGCAGTGTTTT. Its protein product is CSVDPSSTDTQCF.

This chain connects TRBV12-5 to TRBJ1-1; a weak D match, TRBD1 (6 bases). CDR3 size: 11 residues. In germline, CDR1 is LGHNT, CDR2 FRNRAP. With 8 bases removed from V and 7 bases from J, the gap between germline ends came to 11 bases. The CDR3 DNA follows: TGTGCTAGTACAGGGTGGGATGAAGCTTTCTTT. Protein product: CASTGWDEAFF.

The rearrangement joins TRBV14 to TRBJ2-6; D is ambiguous. The CDR3 sequence is 13 residues long. CDR1 SGHDN and CDR2 FVKESK come from the germline V gene. V was cut by 2 bases and J by 2 bases, with 1 base left in between. This CDR3 reads CASSQPGANVLTF. DNA for the CDR3: TGTGCCAGCAGCCAACCTGGGGCCAACGTCCTGACTTTC.

The CDR3 is CASSHWVETEAFF. The DNA for the CDR3 is TGTGCCAGCTCGCATTGGGTGGAAACTGAAGCTTTCTTT. The genes are TRBV18 and TRBJ1-1; D is unresolved. The CDR3 runs 13 residues. The V end lost 6 bases, the J end lost 5 bases, and 13 bases lay between the germline ends. Germline values: CDR1 KGHSH, CDR2 LQKENI. The full variable domain, with the rest looked up from reference TRBV18 and TRBJ1-1, is NAGVMQNPRHLVRRRGQEARLRCSPMKGHSHVYWYRQLPEEGLKFMVYLQKENIIDESGMPKERFSAEFPKEGPSILRIQQVVRGDSAAYFCASSHWVETEAFFGQGTRLTVV.

The rearrangement uses TRBV5-1 and TRBJ2-7; no firm D call. Germline assignment: CDR1 SGHRS and CDR2 YFSETQ. CDR3 length: 14 residues. The V gene lost 0 bases and the J gene lost 0 bases, with 7 bases spanning the gap. Written as DNA, the CDR3 is TGCGCCAGCAGCTTGGCCTCGGTCTCCTACGAGCAGTACTTC. This gives the protein CASSLASVSYEQYF. Filled out from reference TRBV5-1 and TRBJ2-7, the complete variable domain reads KAGVTQTPRYLIKTRGQQVTLSCSPISGHRSVSWYQQTPGQGLQFLFEYFSETQRNKGNFPGRFSGRQFSNSRSEMNVSTLELGDSALYLCASSLASVSYEQYFGPGTRLTVT.

The J gene is TRBJ2-1, the V gene TRBV5-1; 10 bases fit TRBD2. The CDR3 consists of 15 residues. CDR1 and CDR2 from the germline V gene are SGHRS and YFSETQ. V was pared by 4 bases and J by 6 bases, with 7 bases of the junction left unmatched. This CDR3 is CASSPEASGSNEQFF. The CDR3 nucleotides read TGCGCCAGCAGCCCCGAGGCTAGCGGGAGCAATGAGCAGTTCTTC.

The chain employs TRBV7-6 and TRBJ2-1; D unclear. V was pared by 0 bases and J by 3 bases, with 24 bases between. The CDR3 consists of 20 residues. Per the germline V gene, CDR1 is SGHVS and CDR2 is FNYEAQ. CDR3 residues: CASSLAHTKLVSGYYNEQFF. In DNA form, the CDR3 reads TGTGCCAGCAGCTTAGCGCACACCAAGCTCGTATCCGGATACTACAATGAGCAGTTCTTC.